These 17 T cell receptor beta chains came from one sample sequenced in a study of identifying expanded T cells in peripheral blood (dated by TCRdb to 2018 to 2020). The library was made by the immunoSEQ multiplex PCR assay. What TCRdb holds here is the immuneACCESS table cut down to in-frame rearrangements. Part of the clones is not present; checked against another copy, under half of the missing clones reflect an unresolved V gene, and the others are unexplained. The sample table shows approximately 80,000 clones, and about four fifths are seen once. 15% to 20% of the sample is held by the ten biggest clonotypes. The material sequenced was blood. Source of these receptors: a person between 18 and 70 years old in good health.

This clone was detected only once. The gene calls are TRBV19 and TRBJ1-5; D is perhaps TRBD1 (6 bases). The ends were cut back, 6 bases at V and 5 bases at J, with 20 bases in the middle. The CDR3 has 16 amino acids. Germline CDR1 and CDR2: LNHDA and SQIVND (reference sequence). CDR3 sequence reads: CASRTVGGLGYQPQHF. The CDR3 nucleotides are TGTGCCAGTAGGACCGTTGGGGGCCTGGGGTATCAGCCCCAGCATTTT.

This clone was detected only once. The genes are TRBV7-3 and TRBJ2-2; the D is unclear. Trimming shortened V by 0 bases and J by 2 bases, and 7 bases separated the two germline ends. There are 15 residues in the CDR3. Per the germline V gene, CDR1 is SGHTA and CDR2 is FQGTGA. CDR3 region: CASSLTRDNTGELFF. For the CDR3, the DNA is TGTGCCAGCAGCTTAACGCGCGATAACACCGGGGAGCTGTTTTTT. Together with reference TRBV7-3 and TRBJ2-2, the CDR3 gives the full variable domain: GAGVSQTPSNKVTEKGKYVELRCDPISGHTALYWYRQSLGQGPEFLIYFQGTGAADDSGLPNDRFFAVRPEGSVSTLKIQRTERGDSAVYLCASSLTRDNTGELFFGEGSRLTVL.

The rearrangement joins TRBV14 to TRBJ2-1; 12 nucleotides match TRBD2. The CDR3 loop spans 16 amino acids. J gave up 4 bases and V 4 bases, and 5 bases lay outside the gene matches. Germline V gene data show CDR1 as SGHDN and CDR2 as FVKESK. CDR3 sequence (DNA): TGTGCCAGCAGCCCGACTAGCGGGAGAGTTTACAATGAGCAGTTCTTC. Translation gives CASSPTSGRVYNEQFF.

CDR3 bases: TGTGCCAGTAGTATAGAGGGAAAAATGAATGGCTACACCTTC. Its protein product is CASSIEGKMNGYTF. J is TRBJ1-2 and V is TRBV19; D is uncertain. This CDR3 contains 14 residues. V was cut by 0 bases and J by 6 bases, with 11 bases left in between. CDR1 is LNHDA, CDR2 SQIVND, per germline (reference sequence).

Here the CDR3 reads CASSVDGANYGYTF. CDR3 bases: TGTGCCAGCAGCGTAGACGGAGCTAACTATGGCTACACCTTC. This rearrangement joins TRBV9 to TRBJ1-2; no definite D call. With 0 bases removed from V and 0 bases from J, the gap between germline ends came to 6 bases. Germline CDR1 SGDLS, CDR2 YYNGEE. CDR3 length: 14 residues.

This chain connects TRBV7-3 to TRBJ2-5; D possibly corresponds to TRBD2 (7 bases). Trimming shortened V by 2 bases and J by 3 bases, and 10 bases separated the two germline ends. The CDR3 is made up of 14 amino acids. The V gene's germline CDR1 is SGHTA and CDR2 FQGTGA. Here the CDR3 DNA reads TGTGCCAGCAGCTTAGGGGGGGCGGAAGAGACCCAGTACTTC. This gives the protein CASSLGGAEETQYF.

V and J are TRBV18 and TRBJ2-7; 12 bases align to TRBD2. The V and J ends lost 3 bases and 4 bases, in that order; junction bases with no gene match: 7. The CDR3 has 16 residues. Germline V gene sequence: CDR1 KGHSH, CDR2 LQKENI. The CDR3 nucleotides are TGTGCCAGCTCACCGGAGCTAGCGGGAGGGCCTTACGAGCAGTACTTC. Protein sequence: CASSPELAGGPYEQYF.

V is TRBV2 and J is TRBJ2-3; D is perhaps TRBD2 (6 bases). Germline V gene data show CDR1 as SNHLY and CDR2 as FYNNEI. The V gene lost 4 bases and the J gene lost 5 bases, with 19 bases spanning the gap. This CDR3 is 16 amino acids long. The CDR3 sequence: CASSVIGSLGGDTQYF. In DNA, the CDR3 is TGTGCCAGCAGTGTAATCGGGAGTCTGGGTGGAGATACGCAGTATTTT.

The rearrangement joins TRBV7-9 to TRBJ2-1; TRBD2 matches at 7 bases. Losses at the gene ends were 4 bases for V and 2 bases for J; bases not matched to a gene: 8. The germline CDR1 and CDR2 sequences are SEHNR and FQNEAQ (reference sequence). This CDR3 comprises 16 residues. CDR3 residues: CASSYALAFAYNEQFF. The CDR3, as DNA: TGTGCCAGCAGCTACGCACTAGCGTTCGCCTACAATGAGCAGTTCTTC.

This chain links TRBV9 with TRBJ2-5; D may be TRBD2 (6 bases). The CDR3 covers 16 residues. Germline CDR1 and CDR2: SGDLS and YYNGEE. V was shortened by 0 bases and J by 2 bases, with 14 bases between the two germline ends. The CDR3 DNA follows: TGTGCCAGCAGCGTAGAGGGGTTAGCGGTACAAGAGACCCAGTACTTC. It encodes CASSVEGLAVQETQYF.

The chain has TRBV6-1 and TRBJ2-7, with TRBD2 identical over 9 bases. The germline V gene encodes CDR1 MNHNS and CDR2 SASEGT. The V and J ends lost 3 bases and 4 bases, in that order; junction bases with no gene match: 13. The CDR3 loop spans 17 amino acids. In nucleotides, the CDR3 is TGTGCCAGCAGTGAGGGCTTGCGGGAGGGCTTTCCGTACGAGCAGTACTTC. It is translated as CASSEGLREGFPYEQYF.

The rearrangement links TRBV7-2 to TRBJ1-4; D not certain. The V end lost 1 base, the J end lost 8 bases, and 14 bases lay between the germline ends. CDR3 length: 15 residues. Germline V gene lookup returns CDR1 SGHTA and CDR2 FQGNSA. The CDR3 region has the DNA TGTGCCAGCAGCTTAGAAGCTGGGTCTGGAGAAAAACTGTTTTTT. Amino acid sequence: CASSLEAGSGEKLFF.

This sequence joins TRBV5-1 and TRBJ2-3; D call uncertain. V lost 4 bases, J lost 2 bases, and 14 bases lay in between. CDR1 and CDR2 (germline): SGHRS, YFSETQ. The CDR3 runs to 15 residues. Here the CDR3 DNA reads TGCGCCAGCAGCGAATACTTGTCATCCACAGATACGCAGTATTTT. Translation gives CASSEYLSSTDTQYF.

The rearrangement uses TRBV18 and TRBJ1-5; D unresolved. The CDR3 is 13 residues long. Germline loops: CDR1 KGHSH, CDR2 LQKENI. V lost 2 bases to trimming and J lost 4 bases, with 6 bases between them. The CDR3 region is CASSPASNQPQHF. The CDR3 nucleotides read TGTGCCAGCTCACCAGCCAGTAATCAGCCCCAGCATTTT.

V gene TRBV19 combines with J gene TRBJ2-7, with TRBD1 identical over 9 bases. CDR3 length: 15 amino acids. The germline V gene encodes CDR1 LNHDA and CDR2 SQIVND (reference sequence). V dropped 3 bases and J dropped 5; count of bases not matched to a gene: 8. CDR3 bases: TGTGCCAGTAGTATCTCCGGGACAGGGATAAACGAGCAGTACTTC. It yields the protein CASSISGTGINEQYF.

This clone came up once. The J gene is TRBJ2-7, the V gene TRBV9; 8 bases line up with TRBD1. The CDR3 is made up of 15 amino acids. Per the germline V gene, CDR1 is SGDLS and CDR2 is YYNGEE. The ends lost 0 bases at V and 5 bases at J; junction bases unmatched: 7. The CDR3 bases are TGTGCCAGCAGCGTAGAAGGTCAGGGGGCTAACGAGCAGTACTTC. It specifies CASSVEGQGANEQYF.

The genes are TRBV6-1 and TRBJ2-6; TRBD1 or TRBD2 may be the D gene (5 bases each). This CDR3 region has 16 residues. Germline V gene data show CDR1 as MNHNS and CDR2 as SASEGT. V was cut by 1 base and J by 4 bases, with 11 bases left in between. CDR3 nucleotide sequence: TGTGCCAGCAGTGAAGTGGGGGTATCCGGGGCCAACGTCCTGACTTTC. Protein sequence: CASSEVGVSGANVLTF.